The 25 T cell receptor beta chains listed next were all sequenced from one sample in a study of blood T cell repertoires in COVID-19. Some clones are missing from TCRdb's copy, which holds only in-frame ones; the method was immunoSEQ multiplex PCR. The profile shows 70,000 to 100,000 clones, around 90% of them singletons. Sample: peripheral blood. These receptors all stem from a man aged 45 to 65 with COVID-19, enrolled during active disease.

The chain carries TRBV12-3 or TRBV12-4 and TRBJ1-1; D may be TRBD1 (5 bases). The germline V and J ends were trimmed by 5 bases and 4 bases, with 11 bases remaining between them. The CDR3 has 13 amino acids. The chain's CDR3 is CASSPRQSTEAFF. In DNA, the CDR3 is TGTGCCAGCAGTCCCCGACAGAGCACTGAAGCTTTCTTT.

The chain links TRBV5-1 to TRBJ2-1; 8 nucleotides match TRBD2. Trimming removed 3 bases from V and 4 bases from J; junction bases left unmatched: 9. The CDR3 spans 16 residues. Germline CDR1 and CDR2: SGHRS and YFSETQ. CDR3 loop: CASSSIKTSVYNEQFF. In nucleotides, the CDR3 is TGCGCCAGCAGCTCGATAAAGACTAGCGTGTACAATGAGCAGTTCTTC.

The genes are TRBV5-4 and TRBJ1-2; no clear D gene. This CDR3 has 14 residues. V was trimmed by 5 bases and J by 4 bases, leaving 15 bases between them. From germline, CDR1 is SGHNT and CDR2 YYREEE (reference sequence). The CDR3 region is CASREDGRTYGYTF. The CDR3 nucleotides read TGTGCCAGCAGGGAGGACGGCCGAACCTATGGCTACACCTTC.

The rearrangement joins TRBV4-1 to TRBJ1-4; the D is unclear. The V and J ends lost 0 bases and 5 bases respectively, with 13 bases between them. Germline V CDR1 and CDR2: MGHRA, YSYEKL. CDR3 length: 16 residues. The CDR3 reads CASSQDGYGTNEKLFF. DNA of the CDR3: TGCGCCAGCAGCCAAGACGGGTATGGCACAAATGAAAAACTGTTTTTT.

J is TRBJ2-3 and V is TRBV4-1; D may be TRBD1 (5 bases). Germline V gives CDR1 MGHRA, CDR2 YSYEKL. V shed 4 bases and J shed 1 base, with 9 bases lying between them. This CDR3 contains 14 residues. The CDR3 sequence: CASSPLGGTDTQYF. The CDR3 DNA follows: TGCGCCAGCAGCCCGCTAGGGGGCACAGATACGCAGTATTTT.

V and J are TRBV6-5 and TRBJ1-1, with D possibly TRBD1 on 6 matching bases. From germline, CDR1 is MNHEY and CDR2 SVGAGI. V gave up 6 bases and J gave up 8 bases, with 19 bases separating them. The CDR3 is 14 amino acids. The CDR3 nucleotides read TGTGCCAGCAGGTCCACAGGGAAGGGCGGGGAAGCTTTCTTT. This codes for CASRSTGKGGEAFF.

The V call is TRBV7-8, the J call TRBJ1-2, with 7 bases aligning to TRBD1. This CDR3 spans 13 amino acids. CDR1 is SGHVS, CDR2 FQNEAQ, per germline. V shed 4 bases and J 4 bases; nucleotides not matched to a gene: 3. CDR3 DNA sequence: TGTGCCAGCAGCTCGACAGGGAGCTATGGCTACACCTTC. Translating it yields CASSSTGSYGYTF.

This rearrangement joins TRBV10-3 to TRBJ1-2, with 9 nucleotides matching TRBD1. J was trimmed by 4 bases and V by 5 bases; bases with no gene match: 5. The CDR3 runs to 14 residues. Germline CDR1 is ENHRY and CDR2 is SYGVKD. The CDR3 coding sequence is TGTGCCATCAGTAGGGACAGGGCAGGCTATGGCTACACCTTC. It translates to CAISRDRAGYGYTF.

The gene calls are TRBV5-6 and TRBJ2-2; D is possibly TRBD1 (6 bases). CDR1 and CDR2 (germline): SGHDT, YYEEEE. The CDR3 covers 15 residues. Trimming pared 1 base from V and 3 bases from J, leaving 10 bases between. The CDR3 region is CASSLTGLYTGELFF. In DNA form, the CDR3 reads TGTGCCAGCAGCTTGACAGGGCTGTACACCGGGGAGCTGTTTTTT.

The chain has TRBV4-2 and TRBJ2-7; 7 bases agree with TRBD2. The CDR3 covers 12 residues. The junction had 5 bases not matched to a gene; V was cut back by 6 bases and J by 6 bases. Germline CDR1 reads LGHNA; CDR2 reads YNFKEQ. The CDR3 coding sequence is TGTGCCAGCAGGGGGGAGGGCGGCGAGCAGTACTTC. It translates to CASRGEGGEQYF.

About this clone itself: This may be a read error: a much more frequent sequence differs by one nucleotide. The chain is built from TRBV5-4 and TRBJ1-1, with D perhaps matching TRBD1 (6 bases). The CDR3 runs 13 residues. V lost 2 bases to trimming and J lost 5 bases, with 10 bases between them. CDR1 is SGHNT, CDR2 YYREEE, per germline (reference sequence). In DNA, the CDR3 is TGTGCCAGCAGCTTACAGGGTCGGACTGAAGCTTTCTTT. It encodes CASSLQGRTEAFF.

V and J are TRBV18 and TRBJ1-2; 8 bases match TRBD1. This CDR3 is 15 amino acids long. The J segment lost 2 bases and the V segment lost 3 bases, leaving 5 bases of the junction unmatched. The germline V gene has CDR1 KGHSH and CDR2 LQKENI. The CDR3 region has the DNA TGTGCCAGCTCACCCCCCCAGGGGGCGAACTATGGCTACACCTTC. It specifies CASSPPQGANYGYTF. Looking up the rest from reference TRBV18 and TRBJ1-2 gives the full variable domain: NAGVMQNPRHLVRRRGQEARLRCSPMKGHSHVYWYRQLPEEGLKFMVYLQKENIIDESGMPKERFSAEFPKEGPSILRIQQVVRGDSAAYFCASSPPQGANYGYTFGSGTRLTVV.

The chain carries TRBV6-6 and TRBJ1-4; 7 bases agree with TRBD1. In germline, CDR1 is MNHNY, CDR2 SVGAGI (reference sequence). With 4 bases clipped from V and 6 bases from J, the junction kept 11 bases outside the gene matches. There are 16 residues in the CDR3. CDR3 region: CASSLTRGWKDEKLFF. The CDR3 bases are TGTGCCAGCAGTTTAACCAGGGGGTGGAAGGATGAAAAACTGTTTTTT.

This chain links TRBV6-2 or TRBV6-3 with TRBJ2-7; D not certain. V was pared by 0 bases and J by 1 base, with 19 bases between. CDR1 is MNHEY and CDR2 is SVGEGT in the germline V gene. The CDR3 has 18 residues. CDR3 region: CASSYSIDNWSTSYEQYF. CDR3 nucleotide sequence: TGTGCCAGCAGTTACTCGATTGATAACTGGAGCACGTCCTACGAGCAGTACTTC.

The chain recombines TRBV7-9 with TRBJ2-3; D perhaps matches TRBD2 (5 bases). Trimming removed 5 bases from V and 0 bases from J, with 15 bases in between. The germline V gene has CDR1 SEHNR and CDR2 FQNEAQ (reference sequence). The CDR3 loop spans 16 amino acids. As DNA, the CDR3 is TGTGCCAGCAGCGCGTACGGGGTGCGTAGCACAGATACGCAGTATTTT. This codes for CASSAYGVRSTDTQYF.

The CDR3 reads CASSFETGKSEAFF. CDR3 DNA sequence: TGTGCCAGCAGTTTCGAAACAGGGAAGTCTGAAGCTTTCTTT. The chain combines TRBV6-2 or TRBV6-3 with TRBJ1-1, with D perhaps matching TRBD1 (6 bases). This CDR3 has 14 residues. Germline values: CDR1 MNHEY, CDR2 SVGEGT. Trimming removed 4 bases from V and 6 bases from J, with 15 bases in between.

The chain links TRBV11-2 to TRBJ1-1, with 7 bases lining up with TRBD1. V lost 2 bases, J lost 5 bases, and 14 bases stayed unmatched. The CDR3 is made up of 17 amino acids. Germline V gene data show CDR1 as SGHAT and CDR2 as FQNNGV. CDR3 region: CASSLRGQTRDGTEAFF. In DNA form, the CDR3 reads TGTGCCAGCAGCTTACGGGGACAGACTAGAGATGGGACTGAAGCTTTCTTT.

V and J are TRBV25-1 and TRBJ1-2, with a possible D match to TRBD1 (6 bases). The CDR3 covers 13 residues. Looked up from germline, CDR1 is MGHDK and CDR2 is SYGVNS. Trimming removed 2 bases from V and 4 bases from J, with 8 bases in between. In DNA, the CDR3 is TGTGCCAGCAGTGAACAGGGGATCTATGGCTACACCTTC. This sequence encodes CASSEQGIYGYTF.

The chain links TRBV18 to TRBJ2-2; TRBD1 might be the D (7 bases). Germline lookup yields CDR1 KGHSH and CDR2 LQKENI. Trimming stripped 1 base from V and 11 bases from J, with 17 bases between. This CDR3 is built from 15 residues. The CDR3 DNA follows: TGTGCCAGCTCACCACGAGGAGGGGGCGAATCAGAGCTGTTTTTT. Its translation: CASSPRGGGESELFF.

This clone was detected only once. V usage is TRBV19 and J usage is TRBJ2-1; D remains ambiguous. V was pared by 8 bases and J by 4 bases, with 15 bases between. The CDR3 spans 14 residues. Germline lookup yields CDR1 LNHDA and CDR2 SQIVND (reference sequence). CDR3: CASRGGQIYNEQFF. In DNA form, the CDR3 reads TGTGCCAGTCGAGGTGGTCAGATTTACAATGAGCAGTTCTTC.

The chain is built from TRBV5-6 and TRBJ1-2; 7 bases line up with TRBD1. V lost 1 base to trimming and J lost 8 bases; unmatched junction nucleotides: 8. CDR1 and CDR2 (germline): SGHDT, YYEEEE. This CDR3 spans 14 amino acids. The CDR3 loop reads CASSLKGQSGGYTF. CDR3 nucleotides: TGTGCCAGCAGCTTGAAGGGACAGTCTGGGGGCTACACCTTC.

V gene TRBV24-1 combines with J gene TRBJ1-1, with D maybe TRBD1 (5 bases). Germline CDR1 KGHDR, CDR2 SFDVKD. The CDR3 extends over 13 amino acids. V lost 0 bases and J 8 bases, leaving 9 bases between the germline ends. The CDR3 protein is CATSDLQGREAFF. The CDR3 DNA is TGTGCCACCAGTGATTTGCAGGGAAGGGAAGCTTTCTTT.

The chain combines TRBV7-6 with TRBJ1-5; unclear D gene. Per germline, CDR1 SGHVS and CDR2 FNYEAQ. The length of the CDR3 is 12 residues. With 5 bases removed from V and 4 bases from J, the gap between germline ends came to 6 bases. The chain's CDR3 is CASSPRNQPQHF. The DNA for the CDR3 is TGTGCCAGCAGCCCGAGGAATCAGCCCCAGCATTTT.

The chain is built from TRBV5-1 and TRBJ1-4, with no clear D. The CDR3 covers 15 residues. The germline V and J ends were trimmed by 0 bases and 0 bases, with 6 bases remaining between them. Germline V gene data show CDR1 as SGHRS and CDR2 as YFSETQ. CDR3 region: CASSLGHATNEKLFF. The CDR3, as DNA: TGCGCCAGCAGCTTGGGACATGCAACTAATGAAAAACTGTTTTTT.

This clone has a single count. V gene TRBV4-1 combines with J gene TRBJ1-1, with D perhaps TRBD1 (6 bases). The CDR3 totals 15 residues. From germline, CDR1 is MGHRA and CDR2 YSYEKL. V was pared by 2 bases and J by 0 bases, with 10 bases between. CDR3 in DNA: TGCGCCAGCAGCCAAAAGACAGGAATGAACACTGAAGCTTTCTTT. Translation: CASSQKTGMNTEAFF.